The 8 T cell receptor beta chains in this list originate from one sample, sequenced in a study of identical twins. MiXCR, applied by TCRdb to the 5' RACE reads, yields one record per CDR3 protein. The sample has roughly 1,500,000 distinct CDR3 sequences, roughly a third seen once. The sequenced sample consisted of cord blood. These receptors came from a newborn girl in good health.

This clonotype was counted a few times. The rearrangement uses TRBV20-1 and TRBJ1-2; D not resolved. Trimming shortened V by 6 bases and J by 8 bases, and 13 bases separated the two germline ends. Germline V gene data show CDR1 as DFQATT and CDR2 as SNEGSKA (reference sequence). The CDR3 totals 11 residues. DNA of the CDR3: TGCAGTGCGACGCCCCGTGGCGGCTACACCTTC. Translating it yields CSATPRGGYTF.

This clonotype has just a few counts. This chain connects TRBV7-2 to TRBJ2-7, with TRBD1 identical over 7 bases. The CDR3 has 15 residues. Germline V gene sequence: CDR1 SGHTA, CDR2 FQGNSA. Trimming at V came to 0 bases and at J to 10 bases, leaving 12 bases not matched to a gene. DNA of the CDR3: TGTGCCAGCAGCTTAGCGGGTTTCGAGTGGACAGGACAGTACTTC. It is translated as CASSLAGFEWTGQYF.

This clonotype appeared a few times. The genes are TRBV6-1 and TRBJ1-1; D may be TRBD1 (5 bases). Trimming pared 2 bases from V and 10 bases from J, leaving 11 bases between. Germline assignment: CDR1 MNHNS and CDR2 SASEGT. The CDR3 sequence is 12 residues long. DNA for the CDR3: TGTGCCAGCAGTGAACCCGGGGCTGGAGCTTTCTTT. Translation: CASSEPGAGAFF.

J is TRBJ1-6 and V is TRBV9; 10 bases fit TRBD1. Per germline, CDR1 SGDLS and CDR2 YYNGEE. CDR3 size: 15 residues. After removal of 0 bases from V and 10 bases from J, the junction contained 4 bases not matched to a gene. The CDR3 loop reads CASSVGTGGASPLHF. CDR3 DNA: TGTGCCAGCAGCGTAGGGACAGGGGGGGCCTCACCCCTCCACTTT.

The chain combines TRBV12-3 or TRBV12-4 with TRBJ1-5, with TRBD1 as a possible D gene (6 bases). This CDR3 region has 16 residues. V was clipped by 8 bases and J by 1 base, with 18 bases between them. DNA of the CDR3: TGTGCCAGCGTTACAGTAGGGGGGGCAAGCAATCAGCCCCAGCATTTT. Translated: CASVTVGGASNQPQHF.

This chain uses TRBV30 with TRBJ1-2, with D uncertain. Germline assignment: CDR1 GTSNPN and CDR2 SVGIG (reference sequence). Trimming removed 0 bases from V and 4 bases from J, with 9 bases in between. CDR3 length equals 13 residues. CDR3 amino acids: CAWSVHLTYGYTF. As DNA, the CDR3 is TGTGCCTGGAGTGTACATCTGACCTATGGCTACACCTTC. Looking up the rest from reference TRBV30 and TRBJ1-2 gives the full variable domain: SQTIHQWPATLVQPVGSPLSLECTVEGTSNPNLYWYRQAAGRGLQLLFYSVGIGQISSEVPQNLSASRPQDRQFILSSKKLLLSDSGFYLCAWSVHLTYGYTFGSGTRLTVV.

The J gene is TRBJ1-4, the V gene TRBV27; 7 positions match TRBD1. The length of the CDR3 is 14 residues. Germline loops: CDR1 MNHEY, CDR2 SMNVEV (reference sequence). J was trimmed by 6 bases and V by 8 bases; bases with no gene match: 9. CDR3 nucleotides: TGTGCCAGCGCCAAGGGGGCGCGAGATGAAAAACTGTTTTTT. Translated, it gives CASAKGARDEKLFF.

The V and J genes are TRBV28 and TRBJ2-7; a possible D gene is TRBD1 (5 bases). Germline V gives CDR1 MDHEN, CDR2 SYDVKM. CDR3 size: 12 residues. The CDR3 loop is CVNTCQGYEQYF. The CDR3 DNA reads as TGTGTCAACACCTGTCAGGGCTACGAGCAGTACTTC.